Listed below are T cell receptor beta chains from one sample, sequenced in a study of T cell responses to AZD1222 COVID-19 vaccine. TCRdb's copy holds only in-frame clones and misses some; the assay was immunoSEQ multiplex PCR. The repertoire holds more than 95,000 clones, roughly 90% seen once, with approximately 7% in the top ten. The specimen was peripheral blood, collected on day 0 of AZD1222 vaccination. All receptors come from an adult in good health. The CDR3 runs from the conserved cysteine through the conserved F or W. The order of the fields is J gene, clone size, D gene, CDR3 length, V gene, CDR3 protein, CDR3 DNA. D genes are given only for firm matches. Size is omitted from some rows. Given values are once, few, many or a class for expanded clones.

j_call: TRBJ2-2
clone_size: .
d_call: .
cdr3_length: 14
v_call: TRBV5-6
cdr3_aa: CASSPWVSSGELFF
cdr3_nt: TGTGCCAGCAGCCCCTGGGTGTCATCGGGGGAGCTGTTTTTT

j_call: TRBJ2-7
clone_size: .
d_call: TRBD2
cdr3_length: 14
v_call: TRBV6-1
cdr3_aa: CASSPTSGTVEQYF
cdr3_nt: TGTGCCAGCAGCCCGACTAGCGGGACGGTGGAGCAGTACTTC

j_call: TRBJ1-4
clone_size: .
d_call: .
cdr3_length: 16
v_call: TRBV25-1
cdr3_aa: CASSEAVFATNEKLFF
cdr3_nt: TGTGCCAGCAGTGAGGCAGTATTCGCAACTAATGAAAAACTGTTTTTT

j_call: TRBJ1-4
clone_size: .
d_call: .
cdr3_length: 15
v_call: TRBV28
cdr3_aa: CASSLWGWVNEKLFF
cdr3_nt: TGTGCCAGCAGTTTATGGGGATGGGTCAATGAAAAACTGTTTTTT

j_call: TRBJ2-7
clone_size: .
d_call: TRBD1
cdr3_length: 15
v_call: TRBV7-2
cdr3_aa: CASSLGVTGGGVQYF
cdr3_nt: TGTGCCAGCAGCTTAGGGGTCACAGGGGGCGGAGTGCAGTACTTC

j_call: TRBJ1-2
clone_size: .
d_call: TRBD1
cdr3_length: 15
v_call: TRBV11-2
cdr3_aa: CASSHPTGTGYGYTF
cdr3_nt: TGTGCCAGCAGTCACCCGACAGGGACGGGCTATGGCTACACCTTC

j_call: TRBJ2-1
clone_size: .
d_call: .
cdr3_length: 12
v_call: TRBV12-3/TRBV12-4
cdr3_aa: CASSRQYNEQFF
cdr3_nt: TGTGCCAGCAGTCGACAGTACAATGAGCAGTTCTTC

j_call: TRBJ2-5
clone_size: .
d_call: .
cdr3_length: 13
v_call: TRBV12-3/TRBV12-4
cdr3_aa: CASSLDRGETQYF
cdr3_nt: TGTGCCAGCAGTTTAGACCGAGGGGAGACCCAGTACTTC

j_call: TRBJ2-2
clone_size: .
d_call: .
cdr3_length: 14
v_call: TRBV6-4
cdr3_aa: CASSDSGANGELFF
cdr3_nt: TGTGCCAGCAGTGATTCGGGGGCCAACGGGGAGCTGTTTTTT

j_call: TRBJ1-2
clone_size: .
d_call: TRBD1
cdr3_length: 13
v_call: TRBV27
cdr3_aa: CASGTGGNYGYTF
cdr3_nt: TGTGCCAGTGGGACAGGCGGTAACTATGGCTACACCTTC

j_call: TRBJ2-3
clone_size: .
d_call: .
cdr3_length: 14
v_call: TRBV6-5
cdr3_aa: CAGAGEGGTDTQYF
cdr3_nt: TGTGCCGGCGCAGGGGAGGGGGGCACAGATACGCAGTATTTT

j_call: TRBJ2-1
clone_size: .
d_call: .
cdr3_length: 14
v_call: TRBV9
cdr3_aa: CASSVRGAYNEQFF
cdr3_nt: TGTGCCAGCAGCGTACGGGGGGCTTACAATGAGCAGTTCTTC

j_call: TRBJ2-7
clone_size: .
d_call: TRBD2
cdr3_length: 15
v_call: TRBV2
cdr3_aa: CASTKRASGSYEQYF
cdr3_nt: TGTGCCAGCACCAAACGAGCTAGCGGGAGTTACGAGCAGTACTTC

j_call: TRBJ2-5
clone_size: .
d_call: .
cdr3_length: 13
v_call: TRBV2
cdr3_aa: CASRIEGRETQYF
cdr3_nt: TGTGCCAGCAGAATTGAGGGCAGGGAGACCCAGTACTTC

j_call: TRBJ1-1
clone_size: .
d_call: TRBD1
cdr3_length: 16
v_call: TRBV30
cdr3_aa: CAWSAGQGQGNTEAFF
cdr3_nt: TGTGCCTGGAGTGCCGGACAGGGACAGGGGAACACTGAAGCTTTCTTT

j_call: TRBJ2-2
clone_size: .
d_call: .
cdr3_length: 15
v_call: TRBV7-3
cdr3_aa: CASSSNPEPTGELFF
cdr3_nt: TGTGCCAGCAGCTCTAACCCGGAACCAACCGGGGAGCTGTTTTTT

j_call: TRBJ1-1
clone_size: .
d_call: .
cdr3_length: 12
v_call: TRBV7-8
cdr3_aa: CASSPLGTEAFF
cdr3_nt: TGTGCCAGCAGCCCGCTGGGCACTGAAGCTTTCTTT

j_call: TRBJ2-2
clone_size: .
d_call: .
cdr3_length: 15
v_call: TRBV2
cdr3_aa: CASRGAGWDTGELFF
cdr3_nt: TGTGCCAGCAGGGGTGCAGGGTGGGACACCGGGGAGCTGTTTTTT

j_call: TRBJ2-5
clone_size: .
d_call: TRBD2
cdr3_length: 15
v_call: TRBV28
cdr3_aa: CASSSPGTTQETQYF
cdr3_nt: TGTGCCAGCAGCTCTCCGGGGACTACCCAAGAGACCCAGTACTTC

j_call: TRBJ1-1
clone_size: .
d_call: .
cdr3_length: 15
v_call: TRBV7-2
cdr3_aa: CASSFMVSGGAEAFF
cdr3_nt: TGTGCCAGCAGCTTCATGGTGTCAGGAGGCGCTGAAGCTTTCTTT

j_call: TRBJ2-7
clone_size: .
d_call: .
cdr3_length: 13
v_call: TRBV6-2/TRBV6-3
cdr3_aa: CASSYSSLGEQYF
cdr3_nt: TGTGCCAGCAGTTACTCAAGCCTCGGCGAGCAGTACTTC

j_call: TRBJ1-5
clone_size: .
d_call: .
cdr3_length: 14
v_call: TRBV7-2
cdr3_aa: CASSSDSSNQPQHF
cdr3_nt: TGTGCCAGCAGCTCGGACAGTTCCAATCAGCCCCAGCATTTT

j_call: TRBJ2-5
clone_size: .
d_call: TRBD2
cdr3_length: 16
v_call: TRBV11-2
cdr3_aa: CASSPRTSGGAETQYF
cdr3_nt: TGTGCCAGCAGCCCCAGGACTAGCGGGGGGGCAGAGACCCAGTACTTC

j_call: TRBJ1-1
clone_size: .
d_call: .
cdr3_length: 14
v_call: TRBV6-5
cdr3_aa: CASSYQVMNTEAFF
cdr3_nt: TGTGCCAGCAGTTACCAGGTGATGAACACTGAAGCTTTCTTT

j_call: TRBJ1-5
clone_size: .
d_call: .
cdr3_length: 15
v_call: TRBV28
cdr3_aa: CASKRAQTGNQPQHF
cdr3_nt: TGTGCCAGCAAGCGGGCCCAAACGGGCAATCAGCCCCAGCATTTT

j_call: TRBJ2-7
clone_size: .
d_call: TRBD2
cdr3_length: 18
v_call: TRBV5-1
cdr3_aa: CASSLAPSGGASAYEQYF
cdr3_nt: TGCGCCAGCAGCTTGGCCCCTAGCGGGGGGGCCTCCGCCTACGAGCAGTACTTC

j_call: TRBJ2-2
clone_size: .
d_call: .
cdr3_length: 14
v_call: TRBV11-3
cdr3_aa: CASSAGVETGELFF
cdr3_nt: TGTGCCAGCAGCGCCGGAGTAGAAACCGGGGAGCTGTTTTTT

j_call: TRBJ2-1
clone_size: .
d_call: TRBD1
cdr3_length: 16
v_call: TRBV18
cdr3_aa: CASSPSGTGGYNEQFF
cdr3_nt: TGTGCCAGCTCTCCCTCCGGGACAGGGGGATACAATGAGCAGTTCTTC

j_call: TRBJ2-1
clone_size: .
d_call: .
cdr3_length: 15
v_call: TRBV27
cdr3_aa: CASSLLPHVYNEQFF
cdr3_nt: TGTGCCAGCAGTTTATTGCCTCACGTTTACAATGAGCAGTTCTTC

j_call: TRBJ1-5
clone_size: .
d_call: TRBD1
cdr3_length: 15
v_call: TRBV3-1/TRBV3-2
cdr3_aa: CASSPGQGNNQPQHF
cdr3_nt: TGTGCCAGCAGCCCGGGACAGGGGAACAATCAGCCCCAGCATTTT

j_call: TRBJ2-1
clone_size: .
d_call: .
cdr3_length: 11
v_call: TRBV6-2/TRBV6-3
cdr3_aa: CASSIYNEQFF
cdr3_nt: TGTGCCAGCAGTATCTACAATGAGCAGTTCTTC

j_call: TRBJ1-1
clone_size: .
d_call: TRBD1
cdr3_length: 12
v_call: TRBV3-1/TRBV3-2
cdr3_aa: CASSQGGTGVVF
cdr3_nt: TGTGCCAGCAGCCAAGGCGGGACAGGGGTTGTCTTT

j_call: TRBJ2-5
clone_size: .
d_call: TRBD2
cdr3_length: 16
v_call: TRBV5-4
cdr3_aa: CASSLGGTSGRVTQYF
cdr3_nt: TGTGCCAGCAGCTTGGGGGGGACTAGCGGGAGAGTTACCCAGTACTTC

j_call: TRBJ2-2
clone_size: once
d_call: .
cdr3_length: 15
v_call: TRBV28
cdr3_aa: CATVWGGASTGELFF
cdr3_nt: TGTGCCACCGTTTGGGGGGGGGCATCCACCGGGGAGCTGTTTTTT

j_call: TRBJ2-7
clone_size: .
d_call: .
cdr3_length: 14
v_call: TRBV4-1
cdr3_aa: CASSPYHVVGEQYF
cdr3_nt: TGCGCCAGCAGCCCGTACCATGTAGTGGGCGAGCAGTACTTC

j_call: TRBJ2-5
clone_size: .
d_call: .
cdr3_length: 14
v_call: TRBV4-1
cdr3_aa: CASSNPGTQETQYF
cdr3_nt: TGCGCCAGCAGCAACCCCGGGACGCAAGAGACCCAGTACTTC

j_call: TRBJ1-6
clone_size: .
d_call: .
cdr3_length: 15
v_call: TRBV27
cdr3_aa: CASSLSGGGNSPLHF
cdr3_nt: TGTGCCAGCAGTTTATCGGGGGGCGGGAATTCACCCCTCCACTTT

j_call: TRBJ1-4
clone_size: .
d_call: .
cdr3_length: 13
v_call: TRBV5-4
cdr3_aa: CASSLKGGEKLFF
cdr3_nt: TGTGCCAGCAGCTTGAAGGGAGGTGAAAAACTGTTTTTT

j_call: TRBJ2-2
clone_size: few
d_call: .
cdr3_length: 14
v_call: TRBV27
cdr3_aa: CASMTRTNTGELFF
cdr3_nt: TGTGCCAGCATGACCCGAACGAACACCGGGGAGCTGTTTTTT

j_call: TRBJ2-7
clone_size: .
d_call: .
cdr3_length: 14
v_call: TRBV7-2
cdr3_aa: CASSLVKGVYEQYF
cdr3_nt: TGTGCCAGCAGCTTAGTTAAGGGGGTCTACGAGCAGTACTTC

j_call: TRBJ1-1
clone_size: .
d_call: .
cdr3_length: 14
v_call: TRBV11-2
cdr3_aa: CASSPSPLNTEAFF
cdr3_nt: TGTGCCAGCAGCCCATCCCCCCTGAACACTGAAGCTTTCTTT

j_call: TRBJ2-3
clone_size: .
d_call: TRBD2
cdr3_length: 20
v_call: TRBV4-2
cdr3_aa: CASSPRMVAGGRLSTDTQYF
cdr3_nt: TGTGCCAGCAGCCCCAGAATGGTAGCGGGGGGGCGACTTAGCACAGATACGCAGTATTTT

j_call: TRBJ2-5
clone_size: .
d_call: TRBD2
cdr3_length: 15
v_call: TRBV7-9
cdr3_aa: CASRRAAGGQETQYF
cdr3_nt: TGTGCCAGCAGAAGAGCGGCGGGAGGGCAAGAGACCCAGTACTTC

j_call: TRBJ1-6
clone_size: .
d_call: .
cdr3_length: 15
v_call: TRBV5-1
cdr3_aa: CASSSYSTNNSPLHF
cdr3_nt: TGCGCCAGCAGCTCGTACAGCACCAATAATTCACCCCTCCACTTT

j_call: TRBJ1-2
clone_size: .
d_call: .
cdr3_length: 16
v_call: TRBV13
cdr3_aa: CASSLRRQGSRYGYTF
cdr3_nt: TGTGCCAGCAGCTTAAGGCGTCAGGGGAGTAGGTATGGCTACACCTTC

j_call: TRBJ1-4
clone_size: .
d_call: TRBD1
cdr3_length: 14
v_call: TRBV28
cdr3_aa: CASSPPTGQEKLFF
cdr3_nt: TGTGCCAGCAGTCCTCCGACAGGGCAAGAAAAACTGTTTTTT

j_call: TRBJ1-2
clone_size: few
d_call: .
cdr3_length: 12
v_call: TRBV12-3/TRBV12-4
cdr3_aa: CASSFSGLGYTF
cdr3_nt: TGTGCCAGCAGTTTTAGCGGATTGGGCTACACCTTC

j_call: TRBJ2-5
clone_size: .
d_call: TRBD2
cdr3_length: 15
v_call: TRBV5-4
cdr3_aa: CASSLRRGAQETQYF
cdr3_nt: TGTGCCAGCAGCTTGAGGCGGGGGGCCCAAGAGACCCAGTACTTC

j_call: TRBJ2-7
clone_size: .
d_call: TRBD2
cdr3_length: 15
v_call: TRBV3-1/TRBV3-2
cdr3_aa: CASSQDSGGSYEQYF
cdr3_nt: TGTGCCAGCAGCCAAGATAGCGGGGGGTCCTACGAGCAGTACTTC

j_call: TRBJ1-4
clone_size: .
d_call: .
cdr3_length: 14
v_call: TRBV3-1/TRBV3-2
cdr3_aa: CASSRTEPNEKLFF
cdr3_nt: TGTGCCAGCAGCCGGACAGAACCTAATGAAAAACTGTTTTTT

j_call: TRBJ1-4
clone_size: .
d_call: .
cdr3_length: 15
v_call: TRBV5-6
cdr3_aa: CASSHRTGTNEKLFF
cdr3_nt: TGTGCCAGCAGCCACCGAACCGGCACTAATGAAAAACTGTTTTTT

j_call: TRBJ2-7
clone_size: .
d_call: .
cdr3_length: 15
v_call: TRBV27
cdr3_aa: CASLAKGIFTYEQYF
cdr3_nt: TGTGCCAGCTTAGCAAAAGGCATATTCACCTACGAGCAGTACTTC

j_call: TRBJ2-3
clone_size: few
d_call: TRBD2
cdr3_length: 18
v_call: TRBV5-1
cdr3_aa: CASSLSLSSGGAEDTQYF
cdr3_nt: TGCGCCAGCAGCTTGAGCTTATCCAGCGGGGGCGCGGAAGATACGCAGTATTTT

j_call: TRBJ2-7
clone_size: .
d_call: .
cdr3_length: 13
v_call: TRBV12-3/TRBV12-4
cdr3_aa: CASSYSNTYEQYF
cdr3_nt: TGTGCCAGCAGTTATTCCAACACTTACGAGCAGTACTTC

j_call: TRBJ2-7
clone_size: .
d_call: TRBD2
cdr3_length: 15
v_call: TRBV7-2
cdr3_aa: CASSSTSGAAYEQYF
cdr3_nt: TGTGCCAGCAGCTCTACTAGCGGGGCCGCCTACGAGCAGTACTTC

j_call: TRBJ1-2
clone_size: .
d_call: TRBD1
cdr3_length: 11
v_call: TRBV29-1
cdr3_aa: CSVNRGGGYTF
cdr3_nt: TGCAGCGTAAACAGGGGAGGCGGCTACACCTTC

j_call: TRBJ1-5
clone_size: .
d_call: .
cdr3_length: 14
v_call: TRBV5-1
cdr3_aa: CASSEGGAGQPQHF
cdr3_nt: TGCGCCAGCAGCGAGGGGGGCGCCGGTCAGCCCCAGCATTTT

j_call: TRBJ1-3
clone_size: .
d_call: .
cdr3_length: 15
v_call: TRBV6-5
cdr3_aa: CASRDLQGSGNTIYF
cdr3_nt: TGTGCCAGCAGAGACTTACAGGGCTCCGGAAACACCATATATTTT